This TCR beta chain was sequenced in a study of T cells after yellow fever vaccination. This clonotype appeared many times. Its antigen is as yet unknown. TCRdb re-derived calls from the 5' RACE reads in MiXCR, one entry per CDR3 protein. Found here are approximately 330,000 distinct CDR3 sequences, over 4% of them singletons; the top ten hold 20% to 25%. General study results and limits: At less than 97% for CD4 and approximately 89% for CD8, most primary-vaccination clones showed up again after the booster. Clonotypes found in both CD4 and CD8 compartments made up a small share. Secondary responses were weaker yet peaked faster, day 5 versus 15.

This CDR3 has 15 residues. V lost 1 base to trimming and J lost 6 bases, with 16 bases between them. Germline CDR1 is SGHRS and CDR2 is YFSETQ. The sequencing used PBMCs, collected 5 days after the yellow fever booster vaccination. This TCR derives from a young man who received the YFV17D yellow fever vaccine. The chain is built from TRBV5-1 and TRBJ1-1; possible D gene TRBD1, 6 bases. CDR3 in amino acids: CASSLSLTGRAEAFF. The CDR3 DNA is TGCGCCAGCAGCTTGTCCCTAACAGGGAGAGCTGAAGCTTTCTTT.